This T cell receptor beta chain was recovered during a study of cytomegalovirus exposure and HLA in healthy donors. Data came from immunoSEQ multiplex PCR; TCRdb stores just in-frame clones and leaves some out. The sample yields roughly 150,000 clones, roughly 86% seen once. The V end lost 3 bases, the J end lost 3 bases, and 19 bases lay between the germline ends. CDR3 length: 16 amino acids. The germline gives CDR1 SGHDT, CDR2 YYEEEE. This chain joins TRBV5-6 and TRBJ2-7; D unclear. The sample taken for sequencing was PBMCs. The clonotype comes from a woman between 18 and 29 years old in good health and CMV-seropositive. Here the CDR3 reads CASSYDRTLSHYEQYF. In DNA, the CDR3 is TGTGCCAGCAGCTATGATAGAACACTATCCCACTACGAGCAGTACTTC.